These T cell receptor beta chains were read from a single sample in a study of T cells after yellow fever vaccination. TCRdb redid the calling of the 5' RACE reads with MiXCR, one entry per CDR3 protein. Of fewer than 650,000 distinct CDR3 sequences listed, around a fifth are singletons. This sample comprised PBMCs, obtained 21 days after the first yellow fever vaccination. The receptors come from a man aged 18 to 29 who received the YFV17D yellow fever vaccine. Each CDR3 is given with its conserved first and last residue. Some rows have no size entry. The others give once, few or many, or a class for an expanded clone.

clone_size	v_call	cdr3_aa
few	TRBV12-3/TRBV12-4	CASNWGSSYEQYF
NA	TRBV18	CASSPGAGVLNSPLHF
NA	TRBV6-1	CASSNNPQGGYTEAFF
NA	TRBV5-1	CASSFDSNYGYTF
few	TRBV23-1	CASSKQGGGDTQYF
few	TRBV5-6	CASSFPSSGTGLTYEQYF
NA	TRBV5-6	CASSFDVKGGTDTQYF
NA	TRBV6-5	CASIFSGTANTGELFF
many	TRBV11-2	CASSQSHSGNTIYF
few	TRBV20-1	CSARVIGNEKLFF
once	TRBV4-2	CASRFRGGDQETQYF
NA	TRBV7-2	CASSLSNSYNEQFF
few	TRBV14	CASSQSPAAGGLYNEQFF
NA	TRBV15	CATRTSRTSYNEQFF
few	TRBV29-1	CSVEARLETQYF
NA	TRBV10-3	CAISESTSVETQYF
many	TRBV7-2	CASSPQQNTEAFF
few	TRBV7-9	CASRGQANEKLFF
NA	TRBV11-2	CASTAGLSGNTIYF
few	TRBV20-1	CSAARGRGGMNTEAFF
NA	TRBV12-3/TRBV12-4	CASRWGGRPSSPLHF
NA	TRBV7-9	CASSFVLPGGELFF
few	TRBV18	CASSPAGLVAFF
many	TRBV5-1	CASSLTGGYEQYF
NA	TRBV5-1	CASSLEGAGDGQFF
NA	TRBV5-1	CARESSYNEQFF
NA	TRBV5-1	CASSSSGGPGAEQFF
NA	TRBV2	CASSGTGGVYEQYF
NA	TRBV2	CASREGGGAVHEQFF